This T cell receptor (beta chain) was profiled in a study of liver allograft versus peripheral blood T cells. The wider study: Transplanted-liver T cell receptor repertoires were compared with recipients' peripheral blood repertoires. Whole-study findings and limits: Peripheral blood T cell receptor repertoires reportedly differed from those found within liver allografts.

About this clonotype itself: Its antigen is undetermined.

TCRdb fed the reads into MiXCR, producing one record per CDR3 protein. The repertoire holds fewer than 15,000 distinct CDR3 sequences, with about a fifth as singletons. This TCR was recovered from a human patient who had a liver transplant. A share of the T cells may be of graft donor origin.

CDR3: CASSLWTGGDEKLFF. The CDR3 bases are TGTGCCAGCAGCCTATGGACAGGGGGTGATGAAAAACTGTTTTTT. The rearrangement uses TRBV14 and TRBJ1-4; TRBD1 matches at 10 bases. The V and J ends lost 4 bases and 6 bases, in that order; junction bases with no gene match: 5. Germline values: CDR1 SGHDN, CDR2 FVKESK. The CDR3 has 15 amino acids.